One and the same sample provided the 28 T cell receptor beta chains below, sequenced in a study of blood T cells in healthy people across ages. Together with a sample-barcoded 5' primer, a J-beta primer mix was included in a second PCR lasting roughly 6 to 12 cycles. MiXCR, applied by TCRdb to the 5' RACE reads, yields one record per CDR3 protein. The sample contains about 780,000 distinct CDR3 sequences, less than 80% of which appear only once. Sequenced input: blood. These receptors originate from a man aged 25-45 years in good health.

This clonotype was detected only once. The chain links TRBV20-1 to TRBJ2-7, with D perhaps assigned TRBD1 or TRBD2 (6 bases each). The CDR3 spans 16 residues. Trimming shortened V by 0 bases and J by 4 bases, and 19 bases separated the two germline ends. CDR1 DFQATT and CDR2 SNEGSKA come from the germline V gene (reference sequence). This CDR3 is CSARDRVGGEGYEQYF. In DNA, the CDR3 is TGCAGTGCTAGAGATCGGGTGGGGGGCGAAGGGTACGAGCAGTACTTC.

This chain links TRBV4-2 with TRBJ1-2, with a tentative D call TRBD1 (5 bases). The germline V and J ends were trimmed by 1 base and 2 bases, with 17 bases remaining between them. The CDR3 sequence is 17 residues long. Germline V CDR1 and CDR2: LGHNA, YNFKEQ. CDR3: CASSQGGRASHNYGYTF. The CDR3 region has the DNA TGTGCCAGCAGCCAAGGAGGCAGGGCATCCCACAACTATGGCTACACCTTC.

The V and J genes are TRBV27 and TRBJ1-1; D unresolved. Deletions cut 6 bases from V and 4 bases from J, with 15 bases between. The CDR3 runs to 14 residues. Germline V gene data show CDR1 as MNHEY and CDR2 as SMNVEV (reference sequence). This CDR3 reads CASSLGPEVTEAFF. In DNA, the CDR3 is TGTGCCAGCAGCCTCGGACCTGAGGTCACTGAAGCTTTCTTT.

This chain uses TRBV9 with TRBJ2-3, with D perhaps matching TRBD2 (6 bases). Trimming took 0 bases from V and 5 from J, leaving 28 bases between them. This CDR3 is 20 amino acids long. Germline CDR1 and CDR2: SGDLS and YYNGEE. Written as DNA, the CDR3 is TGTGCCAGCAGCGTAGAGGCTTGGGGCGGGCGGGGCAGCTATGGAGATACGCAGTATTTT. This gives the protein CASSVEAWGGRGSYGDTQYF. Combining the CDR3 with reference TRBV9 and TRBJ2-3 gives the whole variable domain DSGVTQTPKHLITATGQRVTLRCSPRSGDLSVYWYQQSLDQGLQFLIQYYNGEERAKGNILERFSAQQFPDLHSELNLSSLELGDSALYFCASSVEAWGGRGSYGDTQYFGPGTRLTVL.

This rearrangement joins TRBV20-1 to TRBJ2-1; D is ambiguous. CDR1 is DFQATT and CDR2 is SNEGSKA in the germline V gene (reference sequence). The V end was cut by 5 bases, the J end by 5 bases, with 19 bases between. The CDR3 runs to 15 residues. The CDR3 DNA reads TGCAGTGCTCTCCCCGATTCCCCATATAACAATGAGCAGTTCTTC. Translation gives CSALPDSPYNNEQFF.

V usage is TRBV27 and J usage is TRBJ1-2, with no clear D. V lost 3 bases, J lost 7 bases, and 15 bases lay in between. The CDR3 runs to 14 residues. Germline V lookup: CDR1 MNHEY, CDR2 SMNVEV (reference sequence). The DNA of the CDR3 is TGTGCCAGCAGTTTCCGGGAGAAAACTGGTGGCTACACCTTC. Translation gives CASSFREKTGGYTF.

Written as DNA, the CDR3 is TGTGCCAGTCCCCCGGGACTAGCAGCTGATACGCAGTATTTT. Its protein is CASPPGLAADTQYF. This rearrangement joins TRBV28 to TRBJ2-3; 9 nucleotides align to TRBD2. The CDR3 consists of 14 residues. V gave up 9 bases and J gave up 6 bases; unmatched junction bases: 10. Germline lookup yields CDR1 MDHEN and CDR2 SYDVKM.

This clonotype was seen only once. This sequence joins TRBV15 and TRBJ2-1, with 9 bases lining up with TRBD2. Germline values: CDR1 LNHNV, CDR2 YYDKDF (reference sequence). The junction had 5 bases not matched to a gene; V was cut back by 0 bases and J by 2 bases. This CDR3 comprises 17 residues. DNA of the CDR3: TGTGCCACCAGCAGAGATGGAGCTAGCGGGGCCTACAATGAGCAGTTCTTC. Protein sequence: CATSRDGASGAYNEQFF.

The chain recombines TRBV10-3 with TRBJ2-3; the D is unclear. The germline V gene encodes CDR1 ENHRY and CDR2 SYGVKD. The CDR3 extends over 12 amino acids. With 3 bases removed from V and 4 bases from J, the gap between germline ends came to 5 bases. As DNA, the CDR3 is TGTGCCATCAGTGACCGATCAGATACGCAGTATTTT. Translated, it gives CAISDRSDTQYF.

The chain carries TRBV7-6 and TRBJ2-5, with TRBD1 matching over 10 bases. The J call may be incorrect, as the DNA end agrees better with TRBJ2-7. Per germline, CDR1 SGHVS and CDR2 FNYEAQ. CDR3 length equals 16 residues. CDR3 in amino acids: CASSLGQGFTSYEQYF. Written as DNA, the CDR3 is TGTGCCAGCAGCTTGGGACAGGGGTTTACCTCCTACGAGCAGTACTTC.

V gene TRBV2 combines with J gene TRBJ2-1; 8 nucleotides line up with TRBD2. CDR3 size: 15 residues. With V trimmed by 5 bases and J by 8 bases, 11 bases remained unmatched. In germline, CDR1 is SNHLY, CDR2 FYNNEI. CDR3 sequence (DNA): TGTGCCAGCAGTCATTCCCCAACTAGCGGCTATGAGCAGTTCTTC. Its protein product is CASSHSPTSGYEQFF.

The V call is TRBV29-1, the J call TRBJ2-1; TRBD2 matches 15 bases. From germline, CDR1 is SQVTM and CDR2 ANQGSEA. V shed 7 bases, J shed 8 bases, and the junction held 9 bases outside the gene matches. There are 15 residues in the CDR3. The CDR3 DNA reads as TGCAGCGCCGGACTAGCGGGGGGGCCGAGCGATGAGCAGTTCTTC. This encodes CSAGLAGGPSDEQFF.

The chain is built from TRBV18 and TRBJ2-5, with 11 bases aligning to TRBD1. Looked up from germline, CDR1 is KGHSH and CDR2 is LQKENI. The length of the CDR3 is 15 residues. The ends lost 3 bases at V and 2 bases at J; junction bases unmatched: 2. CDR3 coding DNA: TGTGCCAGCTCACCGGGACAGGGGGTACAAGAGACCCAGTACTTC. Amino acids: CASSPGQGVQETQYF.

This chain connects TRBV12-3 or TRBV12-4 to TRBJ2-3; D is undetermined. The CDR3 loop spans 13 amino acids. Trimming pared 6 bases from V and 3 bases from J, leaving 10 bases between. CDR3 loop: CASSHGVTDTQYF. The CDR3 DNA follows: TGTGCCAGCAGCCATGGAGTTACAGATACGCAGTATTTT.

This chain uses TRBV20-1 with TRBJ2-1; TRBD1 aligns across 9 bases. The CDR3 totals 14 residues. J gave up 6 bases and V 3 bases, and 6 bases lay outside the gene matches. Germline V gives CDR1 DFQATT, CDR2 SNEGSKA (reference sequence). In DNA, the CDR3 is TGCAGTGCTAGCGGGACAGGGATAAGCAATGAGCAGTTCTTC. As protein: CSASGTGISNEQFF.

V gene TRBV7-2 combines with J gene TRBJ2-3; 10 bases match TRBD2. The CDR3 has 18 amino acids. With V trimmed by 4 bases and J by 4 bases, 14 bases remained unmatched. Germline CDR1 is SGHTA and CDR2 is FQGNSA. This chain's CDR3 is CASSWAPSGGAGADTQYF. The CDR3 nucleotides read TGTGCCAGCAGCTGGGCGCCCAGCGGGGGGGCCGGGGCAGATACGCAGTATTTT.

CDR3 loop: CASSPLADPYEQYF. As DNA, the CDR3 is TGTGCCAGCAGCCCGCTAGCGGATCCCTACGAGCAGTACTTC. The chain employs TRBV4-2 and TRBJ2-7, with 7 bases identical to TRBD2. Unmatched junction bases numbered 5, after V lost 4 bases and J lost 2 bases. The CDR3 sequence is 14 residues long. Germline CDR1 is LGHNA and CDR2 is YNFKEQ.

This chain joins TRBV29-1 and TRBJ2-7, with D possibly being TRBD1 (6 bases). The germline gives CDR1 SQVTM, CDR2 ANQGSEA. CDR3 size: 13 residues. Deletions cut 6 bases from V and 4 bases from J, with 16 bases between. Here the CDR3 reads CSVHGLDSYEQYF. The CDR3 nucleotides read TGCAGCGTGCACGGACTGGACAGTTACGAGCAGTACTTC.

V gene TRBV12-3 or TRBV12-4 combines with J gene TRBJ2-3; D call uncertain. The V gene lost 5 bases and the J gene lost 6 bases, with 9 bases spanning the gap. The CDR3 runs 12 residues. In DNA, the CDR3 is TGTGCCAGCAGTCTTAGCTACGATACGCAGTATTTT. This encodes CASSLSYDTQYF.

The V call is TRBV28, the J call TRBJ1-4; 8 positions agree with TRBD1. This CDR3 region has 16 residues. Trimming removed 7 bases from V and 4 bases from J; junction bases left unmatched: 11. Germline V gene lookup returns CDR1 MDHEN and CDR2 SYDVKM. CDR3 in amino acids: CASIRFPGQVNEKLFF. The CDR3 region has the DNA TGTGCCAGCATCCGATTCCCGGGACAGGTTAATGAAAAACTGTTTTTT.

This chain connects TRBV10-3 to TRBJ2-4, with D unclear. With 0 bases removed from V and 13 bases from J, the gap between germline ends came to 10 bases. CDR3 length equals 12 residues. Per germline, CDR1 ENHRY and CDR2 SYGVKD. The CDR3 DNA follows: TGTGCCATCAGTGAGTCGAGTAAACTCCAGTACTTC. This translates into CAISESSKLQYF.

Worth noting for this clonotype: A read error may produce the germline difference seen at one junction end. The CDR3 here is CAASAGQGAYEQYF. For the CDR3, the DNA is TGTGCCGCCAGCGCTGGACAGGGGGCTTACGAGCAGTACTTC. This chain links TRBV15 with TRBJ2-7; 11 positions match TRBD1. The CDR3 is 14 amino acids. Germline values: CDR1 LNHNV, CDR2 YYDKDF (reference sequence).

The J gene is TRBJ2-4, the V gene TRBV12-3 or TRBV12-4; TRBD2 matches 8 bases. The J call is doubtful: the DNA matches TRBJ2-7 better. The CDR3 is 14 amino acids. The chain's CDR3 is CASSPRGGQDEQYF. CDR3 nucleotide sequence: TGTGCCAGCAGTCCCCGGGGGGGCCAAGACGAGCAGTACTTC.

A note on this clonotype: A read error may account for a junction end that differs from germline. The genes are TRBV20-1 and TRBJ1-2; D not resolved. The CDR3 length is 14 residues. CDR1 is DFQATT, CDR2 SNEGSKA, per germline (reference sequence). Here the CDR3 DNA reads TGCAGTGCCCCCGTTGGGCCTACCAACTATAGCTACACCTTC. Translated, it gives CSAPVGPTNYSYTF.

This clonotype was seen repeatedly, ten times or more. The genes are TRBV7-2 and TRBJ2-7; no reliable D call. V lost 5 bases and J lost 4, with 15 bases in between. The CDR3 covers 14 residues. Germline-derived CDR1 and CDR2 are SGHTA and FQGNSA. DNA of the CDR3: TGTGCCAGCAGCGCCCTTGTTTCGAGTTACGAGCAGTACTTC. Translated: CASSALVSSYEQYF.

The V call is TRBV7-9, the J call TRBJ2-3, with D hard to call. Germline lookup yields CDR1 SEHNR and CDR2 FQNEAQ (reference sequence). The V gene lost 3 bases and the J gene lost 14 bases, with 24 bases spanning the gap. CDR3 size: 15 residues. The CDR3 spells CASSLSGWGTTFPYF. CDR3 in DNA: TGTGCCAGCAGCTTGTCTGGCTGGGGTACGACGTTTCCGTATTTT.

This clonotype was counted between two and nine times. The gene calls are TRBV29-1 and TRBJ1-5, with unresolved D. V was trimmed by 6 bases and J by 6 bases, leaving 15 bases between them. The germline V gene encodes CDR1 SQVTM and CDR2 ANQGSEA. This CDR3 comprises 13 residues. This chain's CDR3 is CSVGRAGGQPQHF. Written as DNA, the CDR3 is TGCAGCGTAGGAAGGGCGGGCGGTCAGCCCCAGCATTTT. Supplemented by reference TRBV29-1 and TRBJ1-5, the full variable domain reads SAVISQKPSRDICQRGTSLTIQCQVDSQVTMMFWYRQQPGQSLTLIATANQGSEATYESGFVIDKFPISRPNLTFSTLTVSNMSPEDSSIYLCSVGRAGGQPQHFGDGTRLSIL.

The rearrangement links TRBV12-3 or TRBV12-4 to TRBJ2-1, with TRBD2 identical over 14 bases. V gave up 6 bases and J gave up 8 bases; unmatched junction bases: 3. The CDR3 is 14 residues long. CDR3 sequence: CASSLTSGGDEQFF. Here the CDR3 DNA reads TGTGCCAGCAGCCTGACTAGCGGGGGGGATGAGCAGTTCTTC.